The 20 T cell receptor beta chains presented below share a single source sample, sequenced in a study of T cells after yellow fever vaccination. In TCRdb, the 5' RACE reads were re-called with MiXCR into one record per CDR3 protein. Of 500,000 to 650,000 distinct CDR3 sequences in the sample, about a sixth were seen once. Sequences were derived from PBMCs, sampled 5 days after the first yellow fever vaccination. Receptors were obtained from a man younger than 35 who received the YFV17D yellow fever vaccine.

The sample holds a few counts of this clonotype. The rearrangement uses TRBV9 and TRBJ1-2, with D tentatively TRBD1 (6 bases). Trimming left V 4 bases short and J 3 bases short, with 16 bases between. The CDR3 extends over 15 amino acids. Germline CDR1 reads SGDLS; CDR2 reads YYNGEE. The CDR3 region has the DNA TGTGCCAGCAGCCGGGGGGGCCTCCAATACTATGGCTACACCTTC. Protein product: CASSRGGLQYYGYTF.

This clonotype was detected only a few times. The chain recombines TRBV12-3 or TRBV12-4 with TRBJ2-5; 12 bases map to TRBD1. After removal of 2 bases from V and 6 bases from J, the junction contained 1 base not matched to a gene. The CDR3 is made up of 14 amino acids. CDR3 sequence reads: CASSLWDRGQTQYF. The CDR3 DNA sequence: TGTGCCAGCAGTTTATGGGACAGGGGGCAGACCCAGTACTTC.

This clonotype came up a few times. In DNA form, the CDR3 reads TGTGCCAGCAGCTTAGGCCGGACAGCTAATTCACCCCTCCACTTT. It codes for CASSLGRTANSPLHF. V is TRBV11-2 and J is TRBJ1-6, with TRBD1 as a possible D gene (6 bases). CDR1 SGHAT and CDR2 FQNNGV come from the germline V gene. V was shortened by 1 base and J by 6 bases, with 10 bases between the two germline ends. This CDR3 region has 15 residues.

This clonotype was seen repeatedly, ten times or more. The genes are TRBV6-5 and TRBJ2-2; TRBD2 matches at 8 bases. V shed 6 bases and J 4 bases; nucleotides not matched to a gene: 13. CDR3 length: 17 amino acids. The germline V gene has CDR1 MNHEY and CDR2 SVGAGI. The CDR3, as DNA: TGTGCCAGCAGCCGGCCGATCGGGGGGGGATCCACCGGGGAGCTGTTTTTT. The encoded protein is CASSRPIGGGSTGELFF.

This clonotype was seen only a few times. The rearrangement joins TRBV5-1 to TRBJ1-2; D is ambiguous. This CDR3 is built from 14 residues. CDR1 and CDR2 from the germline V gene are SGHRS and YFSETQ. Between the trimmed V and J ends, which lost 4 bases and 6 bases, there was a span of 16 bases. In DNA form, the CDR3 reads TGCGCCAGCAGCGAAACTACCGGCCGAAATGGCTACACCTTC. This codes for CASSETTGRNGYTF.

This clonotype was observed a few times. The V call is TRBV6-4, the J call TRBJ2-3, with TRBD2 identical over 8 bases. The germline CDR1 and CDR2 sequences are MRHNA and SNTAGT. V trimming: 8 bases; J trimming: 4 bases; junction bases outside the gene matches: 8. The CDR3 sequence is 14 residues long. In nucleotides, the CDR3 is TGTGCCAGCGCTATCGGGGGGGCCTCAGATACGCAGTATTTT. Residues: CASAIGGASDTQYF.

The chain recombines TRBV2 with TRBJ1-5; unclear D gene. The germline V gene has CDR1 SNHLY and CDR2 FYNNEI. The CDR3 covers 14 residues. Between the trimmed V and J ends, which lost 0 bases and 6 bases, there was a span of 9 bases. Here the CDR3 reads CASSEAGSGQPQHF. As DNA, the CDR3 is TGTGCCAGCAGTGAAGCAGGGTCAGGTCAGCCCCAGCATTTT.

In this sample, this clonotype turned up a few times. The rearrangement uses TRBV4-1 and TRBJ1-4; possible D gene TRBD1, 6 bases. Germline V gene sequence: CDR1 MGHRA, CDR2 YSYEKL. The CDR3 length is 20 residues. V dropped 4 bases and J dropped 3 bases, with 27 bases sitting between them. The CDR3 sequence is CASSPNPWGGIGAANEKLFF. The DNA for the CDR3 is TGCGCCAGCAGCCCCAACCCATGGGGGGGCATAGGTGCAGCTAATGAAAAACTGTTTTTT.

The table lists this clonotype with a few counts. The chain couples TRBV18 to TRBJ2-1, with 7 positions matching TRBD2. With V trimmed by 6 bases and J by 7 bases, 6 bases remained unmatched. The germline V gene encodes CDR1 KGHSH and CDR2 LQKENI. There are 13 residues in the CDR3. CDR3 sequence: CASSLPGGNEQFF. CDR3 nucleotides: TGTGCCAGCTCCCTCCCGGGGGGTAATGAGCAGTTCTTC.

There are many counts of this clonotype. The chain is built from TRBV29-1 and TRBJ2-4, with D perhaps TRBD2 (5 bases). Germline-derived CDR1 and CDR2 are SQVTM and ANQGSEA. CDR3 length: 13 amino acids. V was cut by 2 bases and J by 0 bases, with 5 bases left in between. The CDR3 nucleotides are TGCAGCGTTGAACTAGCAGCCAAAAACATTCAGTACTTC. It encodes CSVELAAKNIQYF.

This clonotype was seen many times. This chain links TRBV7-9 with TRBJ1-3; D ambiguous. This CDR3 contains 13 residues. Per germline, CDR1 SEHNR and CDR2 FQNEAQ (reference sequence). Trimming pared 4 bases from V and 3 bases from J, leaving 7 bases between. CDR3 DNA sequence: TGTGCCAGCAGCTCGACCCGTGGAAACACCATATATTTT. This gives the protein CASSSTRGNTIYF.

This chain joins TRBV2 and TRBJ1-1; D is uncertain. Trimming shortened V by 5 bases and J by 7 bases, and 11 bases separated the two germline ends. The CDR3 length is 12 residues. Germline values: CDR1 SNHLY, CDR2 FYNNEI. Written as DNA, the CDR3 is TGTGCCAGCAGTCCTCCCATTTTTGAAGCTTTCTTT. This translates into CASSPPIFEAFF.

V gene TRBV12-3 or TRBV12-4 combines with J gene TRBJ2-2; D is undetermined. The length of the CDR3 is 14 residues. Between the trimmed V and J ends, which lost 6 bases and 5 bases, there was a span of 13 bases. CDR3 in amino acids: CASSPILSTGELFF. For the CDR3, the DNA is TGTGCCAGCAGCCCGATCCTTAGTACCGGGGAGCTGTTTTTT.

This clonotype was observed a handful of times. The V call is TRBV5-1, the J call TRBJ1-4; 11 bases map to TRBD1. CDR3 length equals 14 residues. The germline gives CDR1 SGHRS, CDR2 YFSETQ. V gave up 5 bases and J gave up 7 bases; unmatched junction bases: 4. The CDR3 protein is CASSRTGGVEKLFF. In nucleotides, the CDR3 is TGCGCCAGCAGTAGGACAGGGGGCGTTGAAAAACTGTTTTTT. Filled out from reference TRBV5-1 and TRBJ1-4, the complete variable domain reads KAGVTQTPRYLIKTRGQQVTLSCSPISGHRSVSWYQQTPGQGLQFLFEYFSETQRNKGNFPGRFSGRQFSNSRSEMNVSTLELGDSALYLCASSRTGGVEKLFFGSGTQLSVL.

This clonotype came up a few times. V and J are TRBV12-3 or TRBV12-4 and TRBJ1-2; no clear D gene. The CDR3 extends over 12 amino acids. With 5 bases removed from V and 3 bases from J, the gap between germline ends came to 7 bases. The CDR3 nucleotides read TGTGCCAGCAGTACAGTTTACTATGGCTACACCTTC. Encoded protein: CASSTVYYGYTF.

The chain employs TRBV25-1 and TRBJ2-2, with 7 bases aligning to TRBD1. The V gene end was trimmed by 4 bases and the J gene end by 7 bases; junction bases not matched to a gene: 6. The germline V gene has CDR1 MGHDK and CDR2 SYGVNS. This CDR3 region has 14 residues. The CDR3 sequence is CASSARQGGGELFF. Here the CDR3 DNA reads TGTGCCAGCAGTGCCCGACAGGGTGGCGGGGAGCTGTTTTTT.

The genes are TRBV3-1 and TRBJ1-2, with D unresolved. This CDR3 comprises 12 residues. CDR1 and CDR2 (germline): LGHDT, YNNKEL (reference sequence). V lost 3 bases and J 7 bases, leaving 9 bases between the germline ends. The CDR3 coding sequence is TGTGCCAGCAGCCAGTCATTCTGTGGCTACACCTTC. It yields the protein CASSQSFCGYTF.

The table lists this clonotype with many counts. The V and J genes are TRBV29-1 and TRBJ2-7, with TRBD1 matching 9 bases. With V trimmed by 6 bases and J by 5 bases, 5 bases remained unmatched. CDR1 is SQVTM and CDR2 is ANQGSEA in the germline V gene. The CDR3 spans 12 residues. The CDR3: CSVYRGQNEQYF. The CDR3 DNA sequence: TGCAGCGTCTACAGGGGGCAAAACGAGCAGTACTTC.

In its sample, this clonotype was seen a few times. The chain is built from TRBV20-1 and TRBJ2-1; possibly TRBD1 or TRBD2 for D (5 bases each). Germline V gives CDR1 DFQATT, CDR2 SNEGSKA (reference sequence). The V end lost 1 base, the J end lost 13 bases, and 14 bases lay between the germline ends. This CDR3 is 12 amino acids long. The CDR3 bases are TGCAGTGCTAGAGTCTTATCGGGACCCCAGTTCTTC. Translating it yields CSARVLSGPQFF.

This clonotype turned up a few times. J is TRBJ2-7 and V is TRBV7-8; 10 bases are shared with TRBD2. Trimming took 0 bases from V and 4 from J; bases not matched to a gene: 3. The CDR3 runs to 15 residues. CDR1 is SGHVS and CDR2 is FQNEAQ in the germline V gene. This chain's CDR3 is CASSLAPSGGYEQYV. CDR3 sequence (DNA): TGTGCCAGCAGCTTAGCGCCTAGCGGGGGTTACGAGCAGTACGTC.